The sequence of this T cell receptor (beta chain) was determined in a study of blood T cells in healthy people across ages (dated by TCRdb to about 2015). About the investigation overall: Template switching captured roughly one uniquely barcoded TCR beta cDNA molecule per two T cells in model experiments. The donors were split into four age groups: young (average around 15 years), middle-aged (roughly 39), aged (approximately 59) and long-lived (82). The study measured age-related changes in TCR beta repertoire diversity using deep sequencing normalized with unique cDNA molecular identifiers. For two donors (one aged 18 to 29 and one aged 80 or older), the study analyzed two additional independent replicas of 1 million unique cDNA reads from the same blood draw. To avoid experimental bias, donors of different ages were distributed randomly across sequencing lanes. On the study overall, not on this receptor specifically: The CMV infection status of donors was not known, potentially confounding age-related changes in expanded clonotypes. Estimates of total diversity based on one million sequenced T cells were considered lower bounds and underestimates. Conclusive comparison of naive and antigen-experienced compartments was prevented by the profiling of bulk unsorted PBMCs. Compared with the aged group, the long-lived group had more naive CD4+ T cells, fewer expanded clones and increased TCR diversity, suggesting age selection. There was a strong correlation between observed TCR beta diversity and the percentage of naive T cells measured by flow cytometry. Observed TCR beta diversity per million T cells fell roughly linearly with age, and a significant reduction was already apparent by age roughly 40.

The 40 or so donors, aged roughly 6 to 95 years, were systemically healthy Caucasian individuals from Russia. Around 9.7 milliliters of peripheral blood were collected from each donor into EDTA-treated Vacutainer tubes. PBMCs were isolated by Ficoll-Paque density-gradient centrifugation, with at least 6 million obtained per sample. Total RNA, at least 5.5 micrograms per sample, was extracted from PBMCs with Trizol reagent. Naive CD45RAhigh/CD27high T cell percentages were measured by flow cytometry on a PBMC aliquot from every donor. Library preparation was by 5' RACE. Instrument used: Illumina HiSeq 2500. The second PCR ran for roughly 7 to 11 cycles and used a J-beta primer mix along with a sample-barcoded 5' primer. Each TCR beta cDNA molecule received a unique molecular identifier from a template-switch 5' adaptor carrying 12 random nucleotides. Each sample yielded at least 2.5 million CDR3-containing paired-end reads. First-strand cDNA was synthesized from all RNA with the Mint cDNA synthesis kit, primed by a TRBC-specific oligonucleotide. Following uracil-DNA glycosylase treatment, all cDNA underwent a first 18-cycle PCR with the universal primers M1SS and BC2_uni_R. From the authors' description of their analysis: For normalization, 1 million high-quality reads, each with a distinct molecular identifier, were randomly selected from each sample. Reads sharing molecular identifiers were discarded rather than binned into consensus sequences. CDR3 identification, clonotype clustering and error correction used MiTCR with a Q25 quality threshold and the strictest error-elimination algorithm. A nonparametric unseen species model with Euler transformation was used to estimate lower-bound total TCR beta diversity. TCRdb trimmed public reads at Q25 via fastp, called clones via MiXCR and kept in-frame beta chains. Each CDR3 protein appears once, grouped with its most common genes and DNA. The V and J calls and clone size are TCRdb's, not the authors'. In this sample the table shows about 970,000 distinct CDR3 sequences, roughly 47% of which occur a single time. About a fifth of the sample goes to the ten largest clones.

As to this clonotype: The specificity of this receptor is unknown. The input lacks base qualities; no much larger clone sits a single base away.

As encoded in the germline V gene (reference sequence), CDR1 is PRHDT while CDR2 is FYEKMQ. Reading from cysteine to phenylalanine, the CDR3 counts 16 amino acids. The entry retains the CDR3 DNA only, 48 bases that are in frame from base 1. Specimen: blood. The sequence links TRBV13 to TRBJ2-4; the D gene cannot be resolved reliably. The J call is in doubt because the DNA end fits TRBJ2-7 better. This receptor was taken from a woman aged 60 to 75 in good health. This receptor has the CDR3 CASSQKGGLVRYEQYF. The sequenced DNA: TGTGCCAGCAGCCAAAAGGGTGGGCTAGTTAGATACGAGCAGTACTTC.